Detailed here is one T cell receptor (beta chain). What it recognizes is unknown. Assay: immunoSEQ multiplex PCR; the TCRdb copy retains only in-frame clones and omits some. Here the sample spans 2 million to 2.5 million clones, approximately 94% being singletons. The sample originates from a study of shared clonotypes between healthy human individuals. General study points: Naive subsets generally had larger estimated richness than memory subsets.

V was pared by 5 bases and J by 2 bases, with 7 bases of the junction left unmatched. The CDR3 length is 16 residues. Germline V CDR1 and CDR2: MNHEY, SMNVEV (reference sequence). The chain has TRBV27 and TRBJ2-7, with TRBD2 identical over 12 bases. Sequencing was performed on naive CD4+ T cells sorted from blood. Noted subset: CD45RA+ positively selected. This clonotype was obtained from a man younger than 35 in good health. CDR3: CASSPYGLAGPYEQYF. The CDR3 DNA reads TGTGCCAGCAGTCCTTACGGACTAGCGGGGCCCTACGAGCAGTACTTC.